The T cell receptor beta chain under discussion was sequenced for a study of post-analysis software for immune sequencing data. Study-level background: Courses of disease covered relapsing-remitting, secondary progressive and progressive-relapsing multiple sclerosis.

A note on this clonotype: The antigen is not known.

The length of the CDR3 is 15 residues. Trimming removed 2 bases from V and 4 bases from J, with 14 bases in between. Germline-derived CDR1 and CDR2 are SEHNR and FQNEAQ (reference sequence). The TCR beta cDNA libraries carried unique molecular identifiers. One entry per CDR3 protein results from TCRdb running MiXCR on the PCR reads. The sample holds a few hundred thousand distinct CDR3 sequences, less than 40% seen once. Study-level points and caveats: Patients had higher frequencies than controls of roughly 5 TRBV segments, including TRBV5-6, TRBV5-1 and TRBV20-1.

Sequencing was performed on blood. This chain uses TRBV7-9 with TRBJ1-2; no reliable D call. This TCR derives from a girl aged 10-17 years with multiple sclerosis. The CDR3 coding sequence is TGTGCCAGCAGCTTACCTGAAGACGGAGGCTATGGCTACACCTTC. Translation gives CASSLPEDGGYGYTF.